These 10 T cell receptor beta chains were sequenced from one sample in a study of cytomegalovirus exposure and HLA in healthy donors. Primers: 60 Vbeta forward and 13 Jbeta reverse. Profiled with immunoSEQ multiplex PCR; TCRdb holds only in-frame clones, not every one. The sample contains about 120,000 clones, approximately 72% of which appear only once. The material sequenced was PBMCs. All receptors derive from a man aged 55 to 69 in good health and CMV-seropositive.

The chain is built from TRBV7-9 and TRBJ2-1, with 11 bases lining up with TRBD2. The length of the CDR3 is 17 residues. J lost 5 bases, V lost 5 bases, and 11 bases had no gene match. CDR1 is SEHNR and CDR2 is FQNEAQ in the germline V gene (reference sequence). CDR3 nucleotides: TGTGCCAGCAGCCCTAGGACTAGCGGGTTGACTAACAATGAGCAGTTCTTC. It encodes CASSPRTSGLTNNEQFF.

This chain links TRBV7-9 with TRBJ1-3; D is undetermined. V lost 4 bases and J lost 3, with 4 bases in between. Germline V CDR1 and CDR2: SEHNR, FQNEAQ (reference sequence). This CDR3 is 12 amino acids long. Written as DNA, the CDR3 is TGTGCCAGCAGCTCCCTTGGAAACACCATATATTTT. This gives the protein CASSSLGNTIYF.

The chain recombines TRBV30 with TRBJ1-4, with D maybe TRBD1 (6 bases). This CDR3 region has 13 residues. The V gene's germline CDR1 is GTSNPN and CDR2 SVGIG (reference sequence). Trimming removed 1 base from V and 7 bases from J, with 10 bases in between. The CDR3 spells CAWSGGHGEKLFF. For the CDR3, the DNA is TGTGCCTGGAGTGGGGGGCACGGTGAAAAACTGTTTTTT.

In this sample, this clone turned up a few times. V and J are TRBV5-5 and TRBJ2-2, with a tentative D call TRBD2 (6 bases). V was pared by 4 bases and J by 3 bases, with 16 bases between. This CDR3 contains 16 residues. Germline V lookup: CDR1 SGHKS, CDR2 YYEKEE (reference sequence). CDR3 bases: TGTGCCAGCAGCGCCTTCCGGGGGACGGACACCGGGGAGCTGTTTTTT. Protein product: CASSAFRGTDTGELFF.

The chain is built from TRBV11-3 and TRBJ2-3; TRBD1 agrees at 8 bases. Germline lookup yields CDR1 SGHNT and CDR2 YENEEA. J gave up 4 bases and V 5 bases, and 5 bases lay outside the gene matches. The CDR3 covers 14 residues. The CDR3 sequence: CASSLTQGADTQYF. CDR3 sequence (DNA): TGTGCCAGCAGCCTGACACAGGGGGCAGATACGCAGTATTTT.

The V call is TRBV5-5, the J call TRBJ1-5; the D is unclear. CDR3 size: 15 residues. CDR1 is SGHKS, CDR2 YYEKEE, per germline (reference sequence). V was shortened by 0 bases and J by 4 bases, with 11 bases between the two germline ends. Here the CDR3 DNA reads TGTGCCAGCAGCTTGGCGCCGGGGTCTAATCAGCCCCAGCATTTT. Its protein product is CASSLAPGSNQPQHF.

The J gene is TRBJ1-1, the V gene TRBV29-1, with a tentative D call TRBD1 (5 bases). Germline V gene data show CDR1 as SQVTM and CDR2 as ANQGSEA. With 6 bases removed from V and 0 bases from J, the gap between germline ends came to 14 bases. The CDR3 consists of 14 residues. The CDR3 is CSVRGGGVNTEAFF. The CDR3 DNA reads TGCAGCGTGAGGGGCGGGGGAGTGAACACTGAAGCTTTCTTT.

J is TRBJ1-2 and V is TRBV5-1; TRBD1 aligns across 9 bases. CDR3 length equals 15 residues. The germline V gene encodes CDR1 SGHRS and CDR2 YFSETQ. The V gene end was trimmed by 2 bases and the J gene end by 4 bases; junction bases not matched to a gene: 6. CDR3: CASSFQQGAGYGYTF. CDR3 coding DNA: TGCGCCAGCAGCTTCCAACAGGGGGCTGGCTATGGCTACACCTTC.

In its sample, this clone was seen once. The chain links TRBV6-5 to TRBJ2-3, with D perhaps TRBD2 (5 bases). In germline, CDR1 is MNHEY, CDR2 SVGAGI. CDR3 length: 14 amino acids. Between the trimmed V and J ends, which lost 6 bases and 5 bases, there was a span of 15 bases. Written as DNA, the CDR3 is TGTGCCAGCAGCCGATCGGGGTACGAAGATACGCAGTATTTT. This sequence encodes CASSRSGYEDTQYF.

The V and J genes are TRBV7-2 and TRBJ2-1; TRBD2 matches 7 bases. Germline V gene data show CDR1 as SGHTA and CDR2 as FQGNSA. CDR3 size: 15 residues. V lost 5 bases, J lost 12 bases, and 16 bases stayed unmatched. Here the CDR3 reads CASSPEASTSWVQFF. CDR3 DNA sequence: TGTGCCAGCAGCCCCGAAGCCTCGACTAGCTGGGTGCAGTTCTTC.